This T cell receptor beta chain was recovered during a study of blood T cell repertoires in COVID-19. About the study: Both acute and convalescent COVID-19 samples were obtained from the United States, Italy and Spain.

Using immunoSEQ multiplex PCR, the repertoire was profiled, and TCRdb retains in-frame clones only, with some absent. The sample has 70,000 or so clones, about 68% seen once. CDR1 and CDR2 from the germline V gene are GTSNPN and SVGIG (reference sequence). The CDR3 runs 14 residues. The V end lost 0 bases, the J end lost 4 bases, and 10 bases lay between the germline ends. The sample comprised peripheral blood. The TCR comes from a woman in her 70s with acute or convalescent COVID-19. The rearrangement joins TRBV30 to TRBJ1-5, with D uncertain. The DNA for the CDR3 is TGTGCCTGGAGTGTAGGCACACAGAATCAGCCCCAGCATTTT. Translated, it gives CAWSVGTQNQPQHF.